Below, 23 T cell receptor beta chains from the same sample are listed, as sequenced in a study of blood T cell repertoires in COVID-19. Profiling relied on immunoSEQ multiplex PCR, and the TCRdb table lists in-frame clones only, not all of them. Of around 220,000 clones in the sample, roughly 80% were seen once. Sequencing used peripheral blood. Source of these receptors: a woman older than 75 with COVID-19, enrolled during active disease.

This chain uses TRBV7-9 with TRBJ1-3, with D maybe TRBD1 (6 bases). CDR3 length: 14 amino acids. Deletions cut 6 bases from V and 1 base from J, with 10 bases between. Germline-derived CDR1 and CDR2 are SEHNR and FQNEAQ (reference sequence). The CDR3 coding sequence is TGTGCCAGCAGTAGCACAGGGTCTGGAAACACCATATATTTT. This encodes CASSSTGSGNTIYF.

This chain links TRBV20-1 with TRBJ1-1; D not resolved. Germline values: CDR1 DFQATT, CDR2 SNEGSKA (reference sequence). This CDR3 has 11 residues. This CDR3 reads CRVGRDTEAFF. CDR3 in DNA: TGCAGAGTCGGGAGGGACACTGAAGCTTTCTTT.

The V call is TRBV18, the J call TRBJ1-2, with 12 bases identical to TRBD1. The CDR3 sequence is 14 residues long. The junction had 2 bases not matched to a gene; V was cut back by 3 bases and J by 6 bases. Germline CDR1 is KGHSH and CDR2 is LQKENI. The chain's CDR3 is CASSPRDRGHGYTF. CDR3 nucleotides: TGTGCCAGCTCACCTCGGGACAGGGGGCATGGCTACACCTTC.

The chain is built from TRBV21-1 and TRBJ2-4; TRBD1 is the table's D call, not checked against the DNA. TRBV21-1 is given as a pseudogene. The CDR3 is 16 residues long. CDR3 DNA sequence: TGTGCCAGCAGTTGGGGCGGACAGGGCGACAAAAACATTCAGTACTTC. Protein product: CASSWGGQGDKNIQYF.

The CDR3 spells CASSLDRSNTEAFF. The CDR3 coding sequence is TGCGCCAGCAGCTTGGACAGGTCGAACACTGAAGCTTTCTTT. The chain couples TRBV5-1 to TRBJ1-1, with a tentative D call TRBD1 (5 bases). The CDR3 is 14 amino acids. The germline CDR1 and CDR2 sequences are SGHRS and YFSETQ. The ends were cut back, 0 bases at V and 1 base at J, with 7 bases in the middle.

This chain joins TRBV4-2 and TRBJ2-1; 11 positions agree with TRBD2. This CDR3 is 17 amino acids long. J lost 7 bases, V lost 6 bases, and 14 bases had no gene match. The germline CDR1 and CDR2 sequences are LGHNA and YNFKEQ. The CDR3 DNA sequence: TGTGCCAGCAGTCGACATCTTAGCGGGGGGGCCCTGAATGAGCAGTTCTTC. It yields the protein CASSRHLSGGALNEQFF.

This clone came up a few times. The chain carries TRBV28 and TRBJ1-5; maybe TRBD1 (6 bases). V lost 6 bases and J 5 bases, leaving 11 bases between the germline ends. The CDR3 extends over 13 amino acids. The germline V gene encodes CDR1 MDHEN and CDR2 SYDVKM. The CDR3 nucleotides are TGTGCCAGCAGCCCAGGGGATCATCAGCCCCAGCATTTT. Its translation: CASSPGDHQPQHF.

This clone has only a few counts. Written as DNA, the CDR3 is TGTGCCAGCAGCTTACCCGGGAGTAGAAACGAGCAGTACTTC. Amino acids: CASSLPGSRNEQYF. The chain employs TRBV5-4 and TRBJ2-7; maybe TRBD2 (6 bases). V was trimmed by 2 bases and J by 5 bases, leaving 14 bases between them. CDR1 and CDR2 (germline): SGHNT, YYREEE (reference sequence). The CDR3 is 14 amino acids.

V is TRBV9 and J is TRBJ2-1; 12 nucleotides line up with TRBD2. Trimming cost V 4 bases and J 8 bases; bases outside gene matches: 4. This CDR3 is built from 14 residues. Germline values: CDR1 SGDLS, CDR2 YYNGEE. The CDR3 sequence is CASSIRTSGDEQFF. The CDR3 DNA is TGTGCCAGCAGCATTCGGACTAGCGGGGATGAGCAGTTCTTC.

This clone was recorded a few times. This sequence joins TRBV4-2 and TRBJ2-2, with 7 bases identical to TRBD1. Losses at the gene ends were 3 bases for V and 4 bases for J; bases not matched to a gene: 8. Looked up from germline, CDR1 is LGHNA and CDR2 is YNFKEQ. This CDR3 region has 16 residues. The CDR3 here is CASSHQGDPSTGELFF. The CDR3 bases are TGTGCCAGCAGCCACCAGGGGGATCCGAGCACCGGGGAGCTGTTTTTT.

V is TRBV5-1 and J is TRBJ2-3, with TRBD2 matching over 11 bases. J lost 0 bases, V lost 4 bases, and 4 bases had no gene match. The germline V gene encodes CDR1 SGHRS and CDR2 YFSETQ. This CDR3 contains 16 residues. The CDR3 nucleotides are TGCGCCAGCAGCCCGCGACTAGCGGGAAGCACAGATACGCAGTATTTT. As protein: CASSPRLAGSTDTQYF.

This clone was observed a few times. The chain has TRBV11-3 and TRBJ1-2, with TRBD1 as a possible D gene (5 bases). This CDR3 spans 18 amino acids. Germline loops: CDR1 SGHNT, CDR2 YENEEA. V was trimmed by 5 bases and J by 6 bases, leaving 28 bases between them. The DNA of the CDR3 is TGTGCCAGCAGCCCCAACGGAGGAGGGGTTCGGCCTCCTCATGGCTACACCTTC. Translated, it gives CASSPNGGGVRPPHGYTF.

This clone was observed a single time. The sample contains more than one DNA sequence encoding this CDR3. The V gene is TRBV6-5, the J gene TRBJ1-1, with 11 bases lining up with TRBD1. V lost 2 bases and J lost 6; bases outside the gene matches: 2. The CDR3 runs to 14 residues. The germline V gene has CDR1 MNHEY and CDR2 SVGAGI. CDR3 loop: CASSYTGQGAEAFF. The CDR3 DNA reads TGTGCCAGCAGTTACACGGGACAGGGGGCTGAAGCTTTCTTT.

The V gene is TRBV4-1, the J gene TRBJ1-1, with unresolved D. The CDR3 is 14 amino acids. V lost 0 bases and J 4 bases, leaving 9 bases between the germline ends. Germline CDR1 MGHRA, CDR2 YSYEKL. The CDR3 region is CASSQDPVVTEAFF. For the CDR3, the DNA is TGCGCCAGCAGCCAAGATCCGGTGGTCACTGAAGCTTTCTTT.

This chain uses TRBV19 with TRBJ2-7; 9 bases are shared with TRBD2. The V and J ends lost 1 base and 2 bases, in that order; junction bases with no gene match: 3. Looked up from germline, CDR1 is LNHDA and CDR2 is SQIVND (reference sequence). CDR3 length: 15 residues. This CDR3 is CASSIAGLATYEQYF. CDR3 DNA sequence: TGTGCCAGTAGTATAGCTGGACTAGCGACCTACGAGCAGTACTTC.

The CDR3 region is CASSPQRTYEQYF. CDR3 nucleotide sequence: TGTGCCAGCAGTCCCCAGCGAACCTACGAGCAGTACTTC. The chain couples TRBV12-3 or TRBV12-4 to TRBJ2-7; D is unclear. The CDR3 has 13 residues. V lost 5 bases, J lost 2 bases, and 10 bases lay in between.

The chain is built from TRBV28 and TRBJ2-7; no clear D. This CDR3 comprises 11 residues. Germline CDR1 MDHEN, CDR2 SYDVKM. The V and J ends lost 3 bases and 7 bases respectively, with 7 bases between them. CDR3 bases: TGTGCCAGCAGTTTCTTGGAGGAGCAGTACTTC. Its translation is CASSFLEEQYF.

The V and J genes are TRBV15 and TRBJ1-2, with D possibly TRBD1 on 6 matching bases. Germline loops: CDR1 LNHNV, CDR2 YYDKDF (reference sequence). Trimming removed 0 bases at V and 8 bases at J, with 13 bases between. The CDR3 length is 14 residues. CDR3 region: CATSRDHRVGGYTF. The CDR3 DNA follows: TGTGCCACCAGCAGAGATCACAGGGTAGGAGGCTACACCTTC. Full variable domain (outside the CDR3, taken from reference TRBV15 and TRBJ1-2): DAMVIQNPRYQVTQFGKPVTLSCSQTLNHNVMYWYQQKSSQAPKLLFHYYDKDFNNEADTPDNFQSRRPNTSFCFLDIRSPGLGDTAMYLCATSRDHRVGGYTFGSGTRLTVV.

Details on this clone: At one of its ends the junction is not consistent with the germline gene, which may arise from a read error. J is TRBJ1-6 and V is TRBV6-6; 12 bases match TRBD1. The CDR3 is 19 residues long. From germline, CDR1 is MNHNY and CDR2 SVGAGI (reference sequence). DNA for the CDR3: TGCGCCAGCAGTCGGGGACAGGGGGCGATGAGCTCCTATAATTCACCCCTCCACTTT. Its translation is CASSRGQGAMSSYNSPLHF.

The rearrangement links TRBV5-5 to TRBJ1-3, with D perhaps TRBD1 (5 bases). The CDR3 runs to 14 residues. V was cut by 2 bases and J by 4 bases, with 10 bases left in between. The V gene's germline CDR1 is SGHKS and CDR2 YYEKEE (reference sequence). The CDR3 DNA reads as TGTGCCAGCAGCTTCGCGGAGGGGGGAAACACCATATATTTT. This gives the protein CASSFAEGGNTIYF. The variable domain in full, completed from reference TRBV5-5 and TRBJ1-3, reads DAGVTQSPTHLIKTRGQQVTLRCSPISGHKSVSWYQQVLGQGPQFIFQYYEKEERGRGNFPDRFSARQFPNYSSELNVNALLLGDSALYLCASSFAEGGNTIYFGEGSWLTVV.

This clone was picked up a small number of times. This chain uses TRBV28 with TRBJ2-7; perhaps TRBD2 as D (6 bases). Trimming removed 8 bases from V and 6 bases from J, with 17 bases in between. Germline CDR1 reads MDHEN; CDR2 reads SYDVKM. CDR3 length: 13 amino acids. CDR3 protein: CASLRSGGTEQYF. CDR3 bases: TGTGCCAGCCTCCGCTCCGGCGGGACCGAGCAGTACTTC.

The chain links TRBV27 to TRBJ1-3; D perhaps matches TRBD1 (6 bases). With 4 bases removed from V and 4 bases from J, the gap between germline ends came to 11 bases. The CDR3 length is 14 residues. The germline V gene encodes CDR1 MNHEY and CDR2 SMNVEV (reference sequence). In nucleotides, the CDR3 is TGTGCCAGCAGTTCCGGGACAAACGGAAACACCATATATTTT. Its translation is CASSSGTNGNTIYF.

The rearrangement joins TRBV7-8 to TRBJ1-4; unclear D gene. This CDR3 contains 14 residues. Trimming shortened V by 5 bases and J by 8 bases, and 15 bases separated the two germline ends. Germline V lookup: CDR1 SGHVS, CDR2 FQNEAQ. CDR3 in DNA: TGTGCCAGCAGCCCCCGGGGAGCGGGGGAAAAACTGTTTTTT. Protein sequence: CASSPRGAGEKLFF.